The source of this T cell receptor beta chain is a study of blood T cells in healthy people across ages. This clonotype was counted only a few times. Its matching antigen is unknown. Researchers isolated at least 7 million PBMCs per sample. Total RNA extraction produced at least 5.5 micrograms (per sample) for the study. Study-level results: Versus aged donors, long-lived donors had higher diversity and more naive CD4+ cells. Diversity figures derived from one million T cells were judged to underestimate the true value.

V was trimmed by 5 bases and J by 7 bases, leaving 9 bases between them. Germline V gives CDR1 GTSNPN, CDR2 SVGIG (reference sequence). This CDR3 is 11 amino acids long. For the second PCR, which ran for roughly 7 to 11 cycles, a sample-barcoded 5' primer and a J-beta primer mix were used. TCRdb re-called the 5' RACE reads through MiXCR, storing one row per CDR3 protein. In the table there are about 1.6 million distinct CDR3 sequences, roughly a third of which are singletons. The V and J genes are TRBV30 and TRBJ2-1; D ambiguous. The sample comprised blood. The sequence was obtained from a woman younger than 45 in good health. CDR3 coding DNA: TGTGCCTGGGCCCTAGTTAATGAGCAGTTCTTC. This translates into CAWALVNEQFF.